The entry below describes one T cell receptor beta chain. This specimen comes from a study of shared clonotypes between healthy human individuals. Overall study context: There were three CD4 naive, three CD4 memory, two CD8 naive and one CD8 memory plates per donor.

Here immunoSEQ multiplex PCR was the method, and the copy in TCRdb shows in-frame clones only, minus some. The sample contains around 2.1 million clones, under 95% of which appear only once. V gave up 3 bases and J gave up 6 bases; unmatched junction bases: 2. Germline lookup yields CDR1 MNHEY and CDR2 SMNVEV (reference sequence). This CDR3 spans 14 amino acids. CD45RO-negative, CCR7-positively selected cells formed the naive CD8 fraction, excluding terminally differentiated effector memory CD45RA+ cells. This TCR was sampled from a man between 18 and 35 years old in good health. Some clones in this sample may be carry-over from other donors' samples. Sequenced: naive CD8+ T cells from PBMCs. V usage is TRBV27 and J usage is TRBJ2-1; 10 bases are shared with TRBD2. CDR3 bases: TGTGCCAGCAGTTTCTGGACTAGCGGCAATGAGCAGTTCTTC. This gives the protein CASSFWTSGNEQFF.